The 7 T cell receptor beta chains presented below share a single source sample, sequenced in a study of PD-L1 blockade in urothelial cancer. The assay was immunoSEQ multiplex PCR, and TCRdb's table has in-frame clones only and misses some. This table has more than 60,000 clones, about 90% appearing once. Described time point: peripheral blood 6 weeks after treatment start. The input for sequencing was PBMCs, taken around atezolizumab (anti-PD-L1) treatment. The receptors come from a man aged 60-69 years with urothelial cancer.

The V and J genes are TRBV18 and TRBJ1-2; D gene ambiguous. The CDR3 has 16 residues. The V end lost 2 bases, the J end lost 4 bases, and 17 bases lay between the germline ends. CDR1 is KGHSH and CDR2 is LQKENI in the germline V gene. CDR3 protein: CASSPDAAGGGYGYTF. The CDR3, as DNA: TGTGCCAGCTCACCAGATGCCGCCGGAGGAGGCTATGGCTACACCTTC.

A few counts support this clone. The rearrangement uses TRBV19 and TRBJ1-2; D unresolved. Between the trimmed V and J ends, which lost 5 bases and 8 bases, there was a span of 12 bases. This CDR3 is built from 12 residues. CDR1 LNHDA and CDR2 SQIVND come from the germline V gene (reference sequence). CDR3 bases: TGTGCCAGTAGTCCCTCACGGCGGGGCTACACCTTC. It encodes CASSPSRRGYTF.

This rearrangement joins TRBV7-2 to TRBJ2-5, with TRBD2 identical over 10 bases. The V gene end was trimmed by 5 bases and the J gene end by 1 base; junction bases not matched to a gene: 4. CDR3 length: 15 residues. Germline V gene sequence: CDR1 SGHTA, CDR2 FQGNSA. This CDR3 reads CASSPRTSGQETQYF. CDR3 DNA: TGTGCCAGCAGCCCAAGGACTAGCGGCCAAGAGACCCAGTACTTC.

This clone has just a few counts. The chain links TRBV9 to TRBJ1-4, with 7 bases that match TRBD1. V was pared by 4 bases and J by 5 bases, with 8 bases of the junction left unmatched. Germline V gene data show CDR1 as SGDLS and CDR2 as YYNGEE. CDR3 length: 15 amino acids. The CDR3 loop reads CASSSWTGSNEKLFF. Here the CDR3 DNA reads TGTGCCAGCAGCTCATGGACAGGTTCCAATGAAAAACTGTTTTTT. Together with reference TRBV9 and TRBJ1-4, the CDR3 gives the full variable domain: DSGVTQTPKHLITATGQRVTLRCSPRSGDLSVYWYQQSLDQGLQFLIQYYNGEERAKGNILERFSAQQFPDLHSELNLSSLELGDSALYFCASSSWTGSNEKLFFGSGTQLSVL.

J is TRBJ1-6 and V is TRBV5-8; no reliable D call. This CDR3 is built from 13 residues. The germline V and J ends were trimmed by 1 base and 14 bases, with 13 bases remaining between them. Germline CDR1 SGHTS, CDR2 YDEGEE. In nucleotides, the CDR3 is TGTGCCAGCAGCTTGCCGCCGGTCGTGTCCCTCCACTTT. Its protein product is CASSLPPVVSLHF. The full variable domain, in which reference TRBV5-8 and TRBJ1-6 provide the parts outside the CDR3, is EAGVTQSPTHLIKTRGQQATLRCSPISGHTSVYWYQQALGLGLQFLLWYDEGEERNRGNFPPRFSGRQFPNYSSELNVNALELEDSALYLCASSLPPVVSLHFGNGTRLTVT.

This chain uses TRBV11-1 with TRBJ2-5; 9 positions match TRBD2. V shed 4 bases, J shed 5 bases, and the junction held 5 bases outside the gene matches. This CDR3 is built from 14 residues. Germline assignment: CDR1 SGHAT and CDR2 FQDESV (reference sequence). CDR3: CASSSLAGGETQYF. Here the CDR3 DNA reads TGTGCCAGCAGCTCACTAGCGGGTGGTGAGACCCAGTACTTC.

This clone is a singleton in its sample. The junction differs from germline at one of its ends, possibly a read error. The chain uses TRBV7-7 and TRBJ2-1; TRBD1 matches at 8 bases. The CDR3 covers 15 residues. Germline lookup yields CDR1 SSHAT and CDR2 FNYEAQ (reference sequence). For the CDR3, the DNA is TGTGCTAGCAGCTTAGACAGGGGAGGCTACAATGAGCAGTTCTTC. Translation: CASSLDRGGYNEQFF.